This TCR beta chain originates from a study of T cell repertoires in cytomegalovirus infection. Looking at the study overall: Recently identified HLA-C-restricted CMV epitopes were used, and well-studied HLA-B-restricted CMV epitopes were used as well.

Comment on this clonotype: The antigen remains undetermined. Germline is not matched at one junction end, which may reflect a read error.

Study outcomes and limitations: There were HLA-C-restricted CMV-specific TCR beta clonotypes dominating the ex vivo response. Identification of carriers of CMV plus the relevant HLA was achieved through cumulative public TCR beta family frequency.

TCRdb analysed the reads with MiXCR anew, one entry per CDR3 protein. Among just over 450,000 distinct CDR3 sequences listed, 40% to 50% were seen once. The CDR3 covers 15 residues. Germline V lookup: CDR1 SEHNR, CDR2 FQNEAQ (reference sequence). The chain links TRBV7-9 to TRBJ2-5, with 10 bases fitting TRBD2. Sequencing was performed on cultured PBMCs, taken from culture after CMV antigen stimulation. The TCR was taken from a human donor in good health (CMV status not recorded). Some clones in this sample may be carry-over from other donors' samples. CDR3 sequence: CASSFASGGPETKYF. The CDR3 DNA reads TGTGCCAGCAGCTTTGCTAGCGGGGGCCCTGAGACCAAGTACTTC.